This T cell receptor (beta chain) stems from a study of CD8+ T cells in alopecia areata (dated by TCRdb to 2016 to 2019). In terms of the full investigation: High-throughput TCRbeta sequencing was used to examine T cell clonal expansion in alopecia areata in both the C3H/HeJ mouse model and human patients. Human TCRbeta sequencing covered scalp tissue and sorted CD4+ and CD8+ peripheral blood T cells from patchy and totalis/universalis alopecia areata patients and healthy controls. Scalp clonality was compared among normal scalp (n=4), patchy alopecia areata scalp (n=8), and alopecia totalis/universalis scalp (n=8). The RNA source kit depended on sample type: the PAXgene miRNA kit for fixed scalp, the miRNeasy kit for PBMCs, and the RNeasy kit for mouse skin. TCRbeta CDR3 regions were amplified by immunoSEQ multiplex PCR using 35 Vbeta forward and 13 Jbeta reverse primers.

V is cut back by 5 bases and J by 7 bases, with 13 bases in the junction unmatched. From a lookup of the germline V gene, CDR1 and CDR2 are SGHDT and YYEEEE. Its CDR3 holds 16 amino acids, cysteine through phenylalanine. Only the CDR3 DNA is retained, 48 bases long and in frame from the first base. In the case of this clone: The specificity of this receptor is unknown. Base qualities are missing; no much larger clone stands one base away.

Summary of the overall study and its limitations: Compared with normal scalp, lesional scalp, particularly in alopecia totalis/universalis, had higher clonality and more expanded CD8+ clones, which suggests antigenic drive. Unlike mouse skin, which is dominated by gammadelta T cells, normal human skin has resident alphabeta T cells that are also sequenced, and this complicates analysis of the scalp TCR repertoire. Compared with mice, TCR sequences shared between patients were less clear, possibly partly because of HLA diversity across the patient population.

PBMCs were separated by density centrifugation and stained for CD3, CD4 and CD8, after which CD4+ and CD8+ T cells were sorted on a FACSAria. Scalp biopsies and blood samples were provided by unaffected controls. Receptor amplification or capture employed the immunoSEQ multiplex PCR assay. RNA was extracted from all samples and reverse transcribed into cDNA, which served as template for TCR sequencing. SuperScript III was used for first-strand cDNA synthesis, primed with a 2:1 mix of oligo-dT and random hexamers. A synthetic immune receptor repertoire was used to assess amplification bias, and residual bias was removed computationally. For the original study's pipeline: Raw reads were preprocessed to remove errors, and CDR3 was defined according to IMGT conventions as the region from the conserved cysteine to phenylalanine. To get clonality, Shannon entropy was normalized by log2 of the number of productive unique TCRs and the result was subtracted from 1. Whether scalp clones were CD4 or CD8 was inferred by matching scalp TCRbeta sequences against CD4 and CD8 repertoires sorted from blood. Drawn from immuneACCESS, this table holds only the in-frame rearrangements with V and J called that TCRdb kept. Clones are partly lost; checked studies trace under half to an unresolved V gene and leave the rest unexplained. Clone size and V and J calls were adopted from that table, with D and trimming inferred from the DNA. Recorded for this sample are approximately 150,000 clones; 55% to 65% of them occurred a single time. The ten largest clones capture 4.8% of the sample.

The TCR comes from a human donor in good health. The sequenced sample was CD4+ T cells sorted from blood. Here the chain combines TRBV5-6 and TRBJ2-1; 9 of the junction bases match TRBD1. The CDR3 has the sequence CASRPAGQGLGNEQFF. The sequenced DNA: TGTGCCAGCAGGCCGGCGGGACAGGGTTTAGGAAATGAGCAGTTCTTC.